This T cell receptor beta chain was sequenced during a study of T cell responses to AZD1222 COVID-19 vaccine (dated by TCRdb to about 2021). With respect to the entire study: AZD1222 recipients whose second dose came at about 4 weeks and those whose second dose came at about 12 weeks were combined into one group, since spike-specific TCR depth and breadth did not differ between the two schedules. A total of 233 trial participants underwent TCR sequencing, of whom about 210 had received two doses of AZD1222 and some 25 had received two doses of the MenACWY control vaccine. Trial participants were enrolled by age into subgroups of 18-55, 56-69 and 70-plus years, and 148, 28 and 57 TCR-sequenced participants, respectively, were included in these subgroups. Here is what the overall study found, with its caveats: The 56-69-year group was small, and its depth increase did not reach significance, likely because of low power. The whole spike protein was spanned by vaccine-associated CD4 TCRs, and dominant responses were seen in regions 160-218 and 743-854. Reportedly, almost half of the unique spike-specific TCRs recognized epitopes lying outside the regions that are mutated in the B.1.351 and B.1.1.7 variants. Most participants were white British and females outnumbered males, and the authors suggested that clonal diversity may have been underestimated. Because no day 14 peak-response samples were available, repertoires were characterized only after the peak T cell response. A significant rise in spike-specific TCR breadth and depth was observed after two AZD1222 doses relative to day 0 and relative to MenACWY recipients. Conclusions about previously exposed vaccinees were limited because only six AZD1222 recipients were SARS-CoV-2 seropositive at baseline.

A note on this clone: There is no known antigen for this receptor. Per-nucleotide qualities are absent, and no much larger clonotype sits a single base away.

From the cysteine up to the phenylalanine, the CDR3 has a length of 13 residues. Only the CDR3 DNA stays, 39 bases, in frame from base 1. V drops 5 bases and J drops 5 bases, leaving 12 bases in between. As encoded in the germline V gene, CDR1 is SGHDN while CDR2 is FVKESK. The CDR3 regions of human TCRbeta chains were subjected to immunosequencing. Under the source paper's analysis protocol: TCRs in the repertoires were compared against a reference library of SARS-CoV-2-specific TCRs that had been generated with the MIRA antigen-specificity platform. Breadth was defined as the fraction of unique TCRs that were SARS-CoV-2-associated. Depth was defined as the fraction of total T cells that were SARS-CoV-2-associated. Using the MIRA data, each spike-specific TCR was mapped to the spike region that the TCR reacts to and placed in a CD4 or CD8 class. Log10-transformed breadth and depth values were compared by one-way ANOVA with Sidak's multiple comparisons tests. Drawn from immuneACCESS, this table holds only the in-frame rearrangements with V and J called that TCRdb kept. Clones are partly lost; checked studies trace under half to an unresolved V gene and leave the rest unexplained. D and trimming were read from the DNA, whereas the V and J calls and clone size are those reported in that table. Within this sample are about 120,000 clones, with approximately 90% of them counted one time only. Approximately 2.4% of the sample belongs to the ten largest clones.

What this sample's time point label stands for: baseline before first vaccination. Vaccinee samples were obtained from the UK trials COV001 and COV002, which included a single-blind randomized controlled phase 2/3 trial of AZD1222 (ChAdOx1 nCoV-19) in healthy adults. For TCRbeta chain sequencing, PBMC samples were collected from trial participants at day 0 and at day 28 after the second dose. This specimen consisted of peripheral blood, obtained on day 0 of AZD1222 vaccination. This TCR was recovered from an adult in good health. This chain joins TRBV14 to TRBJ1-2; a tentative D call is TRBD1 (5 bases match). At the DNA level, the sequence is TGTGCCAGCAGCGCGGGACTGAAATATGGCTACACCTTC. Its translation is CASSAGLKYGYTF.